These T cell receptor beta chains were read from a single sample in a study of blood T cell repertoires in COVID-19. Sequenced by immunoSEQ multiplex PCR; TCRdb stores in-frame clones only, minus some. The table records about 230,000 clones, around 78% of them present only once. Source material: peripheral blood. Every receptor here comes from a woman aged 70-85 years with active or convalescent COVID-19. Both conserved end residues are part of each CDR3. The order of the fields is V gene, D gene, clone size, J gene, CDR3 DNA, CDR3 protein. A D gene is named only where the DNA matches it firmly. The size of a clone is reported for some rows only, either as once, few or many, or as a class for expanded clones.

V gene: TRBV5-1
D gene: .
clone size: .
J gene: TRBJ1-6
CDR3 DNA: TGCGCCAGCAGCTTGGGCGGACAGCGTTATAATTCACCCCTCCACTTT
CDR3 protein: CASSLGGQRYNSPLHF

V gene: TRBV5-6
D gene: TRBD2
clone size: .
J gene: TRBJ2-5
CDR3 DNA: TGTGCCAGCAGCTTGCTGGGGGTACTAGCGGGGGTTTGGGAGACCCAGTACTTC
CDR3 protein: CASSLLGVLAGVWETQYF

V gene: TRBV10-1
D gene: TRBD1
clone size: .
J gene: TRBJ2-7
CDR3 DNA: TGCGCCAGCAGTGAGACAACCGGGACAGGGGGCAACGAGCAGTACTTC
CDR3 protein: CASSETTGTGGNEQYF

V gene: TRBV7-6
D gene: TRBD2
clone size: .
J gene: TRBJ2-3
CDR3 DNA: TGTGCCAGCAGCTTAGGTGTAGCGGGAGATTTGGGGCAGTATTTT
CDR3 protein: CASSLGVAGDLGQYF

V gene: TRBV5-4
D gene: .
clone size: .
J gene: TRBJ1-1
CDR3 DNA: TGTGCCAGCAGCCTACAGGGTAACACTGAAGCTTTCTTT
CDR3 protein: CASSLQGNTEAFF

V gene: TRBV25-1
D gene: TRBD1
clone size: .
J gene: TRBJ1-3
CDR3 DNA: TGTGCCAGCAGTGGTTGGGACAGGCCGGGAAACACCATATATTTT
CDR3 protein: CASSGWDRPGNTIYF

V gene: TRBV2
D gene: .
clone size: .
J gene: TRBJ1-3
CDR3 DNA: TGTGCCAGCACCTTGACAGTTACTGGAAACACCATATATTTT
CDR3 protein: CASTLTVTGNTIYF

V gene: TRBV4-2
D gene: .
clone size: .
J gene: TRBJ2-1
CDR3 DNA: TGTGCCAGCAGCCGGGACTTCATAAACAATGAGCAGTTCTTC
CDR3 protein: CASSRDFINNEQFF

V gene: TRBV5-4
D gene: .
clone size: .
J gene: TRBJ2-3
CDR3 DNA: TGTGCCAGCAGCTTGGGACAAGGGGCAACAGATACGCAGTATTTT
CDR3 protein: CASSLGQGATDTQYF

V gene: TRBV6-1
D gene: .
clone size: .
J gene: TRBJ1-4
CDR3 DNA: TGTGCCAGCAGTGAATGGCAGGGAGGGATCGAAAAACTGTTTTTT
CDR3 protein: CASSEWQGGIEKLFF

V gene: TRBV5-1
D gene: TRBD1
clone size: few
J gene: TRBJ2-1
CDR3 DNA: TGCGCCAGCAGCTCAGGTCCGACAGGGGAATCCTACAATGAGCAGTTCTTC
CDR3 protein: CASSSGPTGESYNEQFF

V gene: TRBV30
D gene: TRBD2
clone size: .
J gene: TRBJ2-5
CDR3 DNA: TGTGCCTGGAGTCCAGGAGTCTTAGCGGGTGAAGAGACCCAGTACTTC
CDR3 protein: CAWSPGVLAGEETQYF

V gene: TRBV6-5
D gene: TRBD2
clone size: .
J gene: TRBJ2-7
CDR3 DNA: TGTGCCAGCAGTTACGGCGGGGGGCCCACCTACGAGCAGTACTTC
CDR3 protein: CASSYGGGPTYEQYF

V gene: TRBV5-4
D gene: .
clone size: .
J gene: TRBJ2-5
CDR3 DNA: TGTGCCAGCGGCATGGGGGACGGGGGTACCCAGTACTTC
CDR3 protein: CASGMGDGGTQYF

V gene: TRBV30
D gene: TRBD1
clone size: .
J gene: TRBJ1-6
CDR3 DNA: TGTGCCTGGGGGACAGGCAATTCACCCCTCCACTTT
CDR3 protein: CAWGTGNSPLHF

V gene: TRBV19
D gene: .
clone size: .
J gene: TRBJ1-3
CDR3 DNA: TGTGCCAGTACTCAAACAGGTGGAAACACCATATATTTT
CDR3 protein: CASTQTGGNTIYF

V gene: TRBV28
D gene: .
clone size: once
J gene: TRBJ1-1
CDR3 DNA: TGTGCCAGCTGCCACACTACCCTCACTGAAGCTTTCTTT
CDR3 protein: CASCHTTLTEAFF

V gene: TRBV5-6
D gene: TRBD1
clone size: .
J gene: TRBJ2-4
CDR3 DNA: TGTGCCAGCAGCTTGGCGCGACAGGGGGCCAAAAACATTCAGTACTTC
CDR3 protein: CASSLARQGAKNIQYF

V gene: TRBV7-3
D gene: .
clone size: .
J gene: TRBJ2-7
CDR3 DNA: TGTGCCAGCAGCTTAAGTACAGGGAAGTCCTACGAGCAGTACTTC
CDR3 protein: CASSLSTGKSYEQYF

V gene: TRBV5-6
D gene: TRBD2
clone size: few
J gene: TRBJ2-1
CDR3 DNA: TGTGCCAGCAGCGTGCTAGCGGGGATATCCTACAATGAGCAGTTCTTC
CDR3 protein: CASSVLAGISYNEQFF

V gene: TRBV24-1
D gene: .
clone size: .
J gene: TRBJ1-5
CDR3 DNA: TGTGCCACCAGTGATCGACAGGTAAATCAGCCCCAGCATTTT
CDR3 protein: CATSDRQVNQPQHF

V gene: TRBV5-1
D gene: .
clone size: .
J gene: TRBJ1-4
CDR3 DNA: TGCGCCAGCAGCCGAGACAGCCTGAATGATGAAAAACTGTTTTTT
CDR3 protein: CASSRDSLNDEKLFF

V gene: TRBV14
D gene: .
clone size: .
J gene: TRBJ2-3
CDR3 DNA: TGTGCCAGCAGCCCCCAACAGTGGACAGATACGCAGTATTTT
CDR3 protein: CASSPQQWTDTQYF

V gene: TRBV9
D gene: TRBD2
clone size: few
J gene: TRBJ2-7
CDR3 DNA: TGTGCCAGCAGCGCCCCGGGGGGGGAACCCTACGAGCAGTACTTC
CDR3 protein: CASSAPGGEPYEQYF

V gene: TRBV7-9
D gene: .
clone size: .
J gene: TRBJ2-2
CDR3 DNA: TGTGCCAGCAGCTTTGAGGTCGGGGAGCTGTTTTTT
CDR3 protein: CASSFEVGELFF

V gene: TRBV3-1/TRBV3-2
D gene: .
clone size: once
J gene: TRBJ1-6
CDR3 DNA: TGTGCCAGCAGCCCCTGGACTCCGGGAGTGGGTTCACCCCTCCACTTT
CDR3 protein: CASSPWTPGVGSPLHF

V gene: TRBV27
D gene: .
clone size: .
J gene: TRBJ1-4
CDR3 DNA: TGTGCCAGCAGTTCGTTGGCAGGCCTTAATGAAAAACTGTTTTTT
CDR3 protein: CASSSLAGLNEKLFF

V gene: TRBV6-1
D gene: TRBD1
clone size: few
J gene: TRBJ2-3
CDR3 DNA: TGTGCCAGCAGTGACCTAACAGGGGATCCCACAGATACGCAGTATTTT
CDR3 protein: CASSDLTGDPTDTQYF

V gene: TRBV6-5
D gene: TRBD1
clone size: .
J gene: TRBJ1-4
CDR3 DNA: TGTGCCAGCAGTCCCCGGGACAGGCGAGGTGAAAAACTGTTTTTT
CDR3 protein: CASSPRDRRGEKLFF

V gene: TRBV5-1
D gene: .
clone size: .
J gene: TRBJ2-6
CDR3 DNA: TGCGCCAGCAGCTTGCCTGGACTCATCTCTGGGGCCAACGTCCTGACTTTC
CDR3 protein: CASSLPGLISGANVLTF

V gene: TRBV7-8
D gene: TRBD1
clone size: few
J gene: TRBJ2-3
CDR3 DNA: TGTGCCAGCAGCCCCGCAGCCGGGACAGGGGGGGCTTCCACAGATACGCAGTATTTT
CDR3 protein: CASSPAAGTGGASTDTQYF

V gene: TRBV3-1/TRBV3-2
D gene: TRBD1
clone size: .
J gene: TRBJ1-1
CDR3 DNA: TGTGCCAGCAGCCGAGCACAGGGGGCCGGTGAAGCTTTCTTT
CDR3 protein: CASSRAQGAGEAFF

V gene: TRBV5-4
D gene: TRBD2
clone size: .
J gene: TRBJ2-1
CDR3 DNA: TGTGCCAGCAGCCCGGCCCGCGGGGGTGCTCTCAATGAGCAGTTCTTC
CDR3 protein: CASSPARGGALNEQFF

V gene: TRBV3-1/TRBV3-2
D gene: TRBD2
clone size: .
J gene: TRBJ2-3
CDR3 DNA: TGTGCCAGCAGCCTTCGACTAGCGGGAGGCGGCACAGATACGCAGTATTTT
CDR3 protein: CASSLRLAGGGTDTQYF

V gene: TRBV12-3/TRBV12-4
D gene: TRBD1
clone size: .
J gene: TRBJ1-5
CDR3 DNA: TGTGCCAGCAGTTTGGCAGGGGGCCAGCCCCAGCATTTT
CDR3 protein: CASSLAGGQPQHF

V gene: TRBV4-3
D gene: .
clone size: .
J gene: TRBJ1-4
CDR3 DNA: TGCGCCAGCAGCCAAGATCCCACCCCGGCAGGGACTAATGAAAAACTGTTTTTT
CDR3 protein: CASSQDPTPAGTNEKLFF

V gene: TRBV12-2
D gene: .
clone size: .
J gene: TRBJ2-7
CDR3 DNA: TGTGCAAGTCGCTTGGCCGGGACAGGGAAGGACGAGCAGTACTTC
CDR3 protein: CASRLAGTGKDEQYF

V gene: TRBV7-2
D gene: TRBD1
clone size: .
J gene: TRBJ1-4
CDR3 DNA: TGTGCCAGCAGCCTTACCCCGAACCTGGGACAGGGTGGTGAAAAACTGTTTTTT
CDR3 protein: CASSLTPNLGQGGEKLFF

V gene: TRBV7-2
D gene: TRBD2
clone size: .
J gene: TRBJ2-5
CDR3 DNA: TGTGCCAGCAGCTTGTGGGGGGGGCAAGAGACCCAGTACTTC
CDR3 protein: CASSLWGGQETQYF

V gene: TRBV11-2
D gene: .
clone size: .
J gene: TRBJ2-7
CDR3 DNA: TGTGCCAGCAGCTTAGTCAGGGGTACAGGGGAGCAGTACTTC
CDR3 protein: CASSLVRGTGEQYF